This TCR beta chain was captured by sequencing in a study of T cells in tuberculosis. Study overall: IGRA-negative adolescents, IGRA-positive adolescents with latent tuberculosis and adults with active tuberculosis formed this South African cohort.

Clones were read by immunoSEQ multiplex PCR, and TCRdb kept only the in-frame ones, dropping some. The data hold tens of thousands of clones, with about 93% observed a single time. A word on this clone: What it binds is not known.

The junction had 15 bases not matched to a gene; V was cut back by 9 bases and J by 7 bases. The length of the CDR3 is 16 residues. In germline, CDR1 is LNHDA, CDR2 SQIVND (reference sequence). Overall study findings and caveats: Smaller alpha distances in active tuberculosis partly reflected shorter CDR3-alpha lengths. Selection depended on which cryopreserved specimens were available. Active tuberculosis TCR-alpha repertoires lay closer to GMM-specific TCRs than IGRA-negative controls, suggesting clonal expansion.

The receptor comes from a donor between 10 and 35 years old with latent tuberculosis or without tuberculosis infection. Sequencing was performed on PBMCs. This sequence joins TRBV19 and TRBJ2-2, with TRBD2 matching over 9 bases. The chain's CDR3 is CASQRAGGAYGGELFF. The CDR3 region has the DNA TGTGCCAGCCAACGGGCGGGGGGGGCGTACGGCGGGGAGCTGTTTTTT.